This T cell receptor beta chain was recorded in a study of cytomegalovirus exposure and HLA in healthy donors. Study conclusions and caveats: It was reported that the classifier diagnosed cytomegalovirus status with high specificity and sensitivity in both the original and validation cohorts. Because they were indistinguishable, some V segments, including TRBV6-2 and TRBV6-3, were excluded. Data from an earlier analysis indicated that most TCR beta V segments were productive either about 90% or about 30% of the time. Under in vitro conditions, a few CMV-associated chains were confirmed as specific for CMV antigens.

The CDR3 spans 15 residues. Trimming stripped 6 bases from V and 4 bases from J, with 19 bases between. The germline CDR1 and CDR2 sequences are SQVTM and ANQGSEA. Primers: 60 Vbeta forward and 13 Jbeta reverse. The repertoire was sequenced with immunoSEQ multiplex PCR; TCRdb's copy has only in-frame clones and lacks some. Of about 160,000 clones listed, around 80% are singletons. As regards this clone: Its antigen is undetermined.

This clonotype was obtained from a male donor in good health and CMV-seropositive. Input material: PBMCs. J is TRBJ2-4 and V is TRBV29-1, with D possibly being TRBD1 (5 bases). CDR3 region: CSVERGLQTKNIQYF. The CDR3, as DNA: TGCAGCGTCGAAAGGGGCCTCCAGACAAAAAACATTCAGTACTTC.